The 31 T cell receptor beta chains below come from one sample, sequenced in a study of cytomegalovirus exposure and HLA in healthy donors. The PCR was carried out with 60 Vbeta primers and 13 Jbeta primers. Only in-frame clones appear in the TCRdb table, and some are missing; sequencing was by immunoSEQ multiplex PCR. This table has roughly 160,000 clones, 80% to 90% appearing once. The specimen was PBMCs. These receptor sequences come from a young man in good health and CMV-seropositive.

This chain connects TRBV11-2 to TRBJ2-2, with 10 bases matching TRBD1. Germline V gives CDR1 SGHAT, CDR2 FQNNGV. V dropped 1 base and J dropped 5; count of bases not matched to a gene: 1. There are 15 residues in the CDR3. The CDR3 sequence is CASSLAGQGTGELFF. In DNA form, the CDR3 reads TGTGCCAGCAGCTTAGCGGGACAGGGGACCGGGGAGCTGTTTTTT.

The J gene is TRBJ1-2, the V gene TRBV19; D gene uncertain. The V and J ends lost 3 bases and 6 bases respectively, with 23 bases between them. Germline V CDR1 and CDR2: LNHDA, SQIVND (reference sequence). The CDR3 length is 17 residues. CDR3: CASSISLAAAGSHGYTF. The CDR3, as DNA: TGTGCCAGTAGTATTTCCCTCGCGGCGGCCGGCTCGCATGGCTACACCTTC.

The rearrangement links TRBV4-3 to TRBJ2-1; 7 bases agree with TRBD1. Germline lookup yields CDR1 LGHNA and CDR2 YSLEER. The CDR3 length is 17 residues. The V and J ends lost 3 bases and 0 bases, in that order; junction bases with no gene match: 8. The CDR3 bases are TGCGCCAGCAGCCAGTCCGGGACAGCAAGCTCCTACAATGAGCAGTTCTTC. Residues: CASSQSGTASSYNEQFF.

This chain links TRBV29-1 with TRBJ1-3; perhaps TRBD1 as D (5 bases). Trimming pared 3 bases from V and 3 bases from J, leaving 15 bases between. The germline CDR1 and CDR2 sequences are SQVTM and ANQGSEA. This CDR3 comprises 15 residues. CDR3 bases: TGCAGCGTTGACTGTGGGGGGAGTTGTGGAAACACCATATATTTT. It is translated as CSVDCGGSCGNTIYF.

The V gene is TRBV7-2, the J gene TRBJ2-7; D gene ambiguous. With 1 base removed from V and 5 bases from J, the gap between germline ends came to 9 bases. The CDR3 runs 13 residues. Germline CDR1 is SGHTA and CDR2 is FQGNSA. The CDR3 coding sequence is TGTGCCAGCAGCTTAGGACGAGACAACGAGCAGTACTTC. Protein: CASSLGRDNEQYF.

This clone was picked up a small number of times. The same CDR3 is also encoded by other DNA sequences in this sample. The genes are TRBV27 and TRBJ1-1, with D perhaps TRBD1 (5 bases). Germline lookup yields CDR1 MNHEY and CDR2 SMNVEV (reference sequence). CDR3 length: 13 residues. V was pared by 2 bases and J by 6 bases, with 10 bases between. The CDR3 sequence: CASSLPGRAEAFF. CDR3 sequence (DNA): TGTGCCAGCAGTTTACCAGGGAGGGCTGAAGCTTTCTTT.

CDR3 loop: CASSRAGSRQETQYF. The CDR3, as DNA: TGTGCCAGTAGTCGGGCGGGGAGTAGACAAGAGACCCAGTACTTC. This chain joins TRBV19 and TRBJ2-5, with D maybe TRBD2 (6 bases). This CDR3 spans 15 amino acids. Trimming pared 5 bases from V and 2 bases from J, leaving 15 bases between. Looked up from germline, CDR1 is LNHDA and CDR2 is SQIVND (reference sequence).

This chain links TRBV19 with TRBJ2-5; 10 nucleotides agree with TRBD1. The CDR3 runs to 15 residues. Germline-derived CDR1 and CDR2 are LNHDA and SQIVND (reference sequence). J gave up 5 bases and V 6 bases, and 9 bases lay outside the gene matches. The CDR3 sequence is CASRRGQGLSETQYF. The CDR3 DNA follows: TGTGCCAGTAGAAGGGGACAGGGGCTTTCTGAGACCCAGTACTTC.

V and J are TRBV15 and TRBJ1-1, with 8 positions matching TRBD1. Germline V gene sequence: CDR1 LNHNV, CDR2 YYDKDF (reference sequence). J gave up 1 base and V 0 bases, and 4 bases lay outside the gene matches. This CDR3 is built from 16 residues. CDR3 DNA sequence: TGTGCCACCAGCAGAGATAAAGGGACAGGGAACACTGAAGCTTTCTTT. Residues: CATSRDKGTGNTEAFF.

The V call is TRBV2, the J call TRBJ2-1; TRBD2 is a possible D gene (6 bases). CDR3 length: 16 amino acids. V was cut by 4 bases and J by 7 bases, with 20 bases left in between. CDR1 SNHLY and CDR2 FYNNEI come from the germline V gene. The CDR3 region is CASSAGVGGKQNEQFF. CDR3 DNA: TGTGCCAGCAGTGCGGGAGTGGGGGGAAAGCAAAATGAGCAGTTCTTC. Using reference TRBV2 and TRBJ2-1 for the parts outside the CDR3, the full variable domain is EPEVTQTPSHQVTQMGQEVILRCVPISNHLYFYWYRQILGQKVEFLVSFYNNEISEKSEIFDDQFSVERPDGSNFTLKIRSTKLEDSAMYFCASSAGVGGKQNEQFFGPGTRLTVL.

This chain connects TRBV29-1 to TRBJ2-7, with 7 bases lining up with TRBD2. The CDR3 totals 11 residues. The V gene's germline CDR1 is SQVTM and CDR2 ANQGSEA. The junction had 5 bases not matched to a gene; V was cut back by 7 bases and J by 5 bases. The CDR3 DNA follows: TGCAGCGCCGGGGGGAGTGACGAGCAGTACTTC. Encoded protein: CSAGGSDEQYF.

The chain is built from TRBV29-1 and TRBJ2-1, with 7 bases identical to TRBD2. Germline CDR1 and CDR2: SQVTM and ANQGSEA. The CDR3 runs 15 residues. The V gene end was trimmed by 1 base and the J gene end by 4 bases; junction bases not matched to a gene: 7. The CDR3 here is CSVEVGGESYNEQFF. In DNA form, the CDR3 reads TGCAGCGTTGAAGTTGGGGGGGAGTCATACAATGAGCAGTTCTTC.

The chain links TRBV18 to TRBJ1-1, with D possibly matching TRBD1 (5 bases). The CDR3 runs to 14 residues. The V end was cut by 3 bases, the J end by 8 bases, with 16 bases between. From germline, CDR1 is KGHSH and CDR2 LQKENI. CDR3 in amino acids: CASSPGGTRKEAFF. The DNA for the CDR3 is TGTGCCAGCTCACCGGGGGGGACGCGGAAGGAAGCTTTCTTT.

The J gene is TRBJ2-3, the V gene TRBV6-5, with D perhaps TRBD2 (6 bases). CDR3 length: 15 amino acids. V lost 4 bases to trimming and J lost 4 bases, with 15 bases between them. CDR1 MNHEY and CDR2 SVGAGI come from the germline V gene. CDR3 region: CASSSTGLIADTQYF. The CDR3 coding sequence is TGTGCCAGCAGTTCCACGGGACTCATCGCAGATACGCAGTATTTT.

V and J are TRBV7-6 and TRBJ2-5; D perhaps matches TRBD2 (5 bases). V lost 5 bases and J 5 bases, leaving 15 bases between the germline ends. CDR1 is SGHVS, CDR2 FNYEAQ, per germline. This CDR3 has 14 amino acids. CDR3 bases: TGTGCCAGCAGCCTTACCGCGGGCAGGGAGACCCAGTACTTC. It is translated as CASSLTAGRETQYF.

This clone was picked up a small number of times. The rearrangement links TRBV19 to TRBJ1-1, with a weak D call TRBD1 (6 bases). Looked up from germline, CDR1 is LNHDA and CDR2 is SQIVND (reference sequence). V lost 9 bases and J lost 4, with 12 bases in between. This CDR3 has 12 amino acids. CDR3 in DNA: TGTGCCAGCCGAACAGGGCTCACTGAAGCTTTCTTT. It encodes CASRTGLTEAFF.

The V and J genes are TRBV10-2 and TRBJ2-7, with D possibly being TRBD2 (5 bases). Trimming removed 2 bases at V and 1 base at J, with 12 bases between. CDR3 length: 15 residues. Per the germline V gene, CDR1 is WSHSY and CDR2 is SAAADI. In DNA form, the CDR3 reads TGCGCCAGCAGTGAGGATTTCGCGGGTTCCTACGAGCAGTACTTC. It translates to CASSEDFAGSYEQYF.

This clone was detected once. The V and J genes are TRBV6-5 and TRBJ1-6; 8 bases align to TRBD1. CDR1 is MNHEY, CDR2 SVGAGI, per germline. V dropped 0 bases and J dropped 5; count of bases not matched to a gene: 3. The CDR3 spans 16 residues. CDR3 coding DNA: TGTGCCAGCAGTTACTCACGGACAGGGCATAATTCACCCCTCCACTTT. Translated: CASSYSRTGHNSPLHF.

Only a few counts were recorded for this clone. This chain joins TRBV4-1 and TRBJ2-6, with a weak D call TRBD2 (5 bases). There are 16 residues in the CDR3. Between the trimmed V and J ends, which lost 0 bases and 2 bases, there was a span of 8 bases. The germline CDR1 and CDR2 sequences are MGHRA and YSYEKL. The CDR3 DNA sequence: TGCGCCAGCAGCCAAGACGGGAAAGCTGGGGCCAACGTCCTGACTTTC. Its translation is CASSQDGKAGANVLTF.

The chain uses TRBV2 and TRBJ2-6, with TRBD1 identical over 7 bases. The ends lost 6 bases at V and 0 bases at J; junction bases unmatched: 14. Germline V gene sequence: CDR1 SNHLY, CDR2 FYNNEI. The CDR3 consists of 19 residues. CDR3 sequence reads: CASRGDSFLDSSGANVLTF. CDR3 sequence (DNA): TGTGCCAGCAGGGGGGACAGCTTCTTAGACTCCTCTGGGGCCAACGTCCTGACTTTC.

The J gene is TRBJ2-7, the V gene TRBV7-2, with 10 bases fitting TRBD2. CDR3 size: 15 residues. Per the germline V gene, CDR1 is SGHTA and CDR2 is FQGNSA. The J segment lost 6 bases and the V segment lost 5 bases, leaving 10 bases of the junction unmatched. CDR3 DNA: TGTGCCAGCAGCCCGAGACCGGGACTAGCGCGCGAGCAGTACTTC. As protein: CASSPRPGLAREQYF.

The J gene is TRBJ2-1, the V gene TRBV5-4; 11 bases agree with TRBD1. V shed 4 bases, J shed 7 bases, and the junction held 7 bases outside the gene matches. This CDR3 is 15 amino acids long. The germline CDR1 and CDR2 sequences are SGHNT and YYREEE (reference sequence). The CDR3 DNA reads TGTGCCAGCAGCCTAAAGGACAGGGGGCTTAATGAGCAGTTCTTC. Translated: CASSLKDRGLNEQFF.

The chain recombines TRBV19 with TRBJ1-2; 8 nucleotides agree with TRBD1. Germline V gene lookup returns CDR1 LNHDA and CDR2 SQIVND (reference sequence). Germline trimming cut 4 bases from V and 0 bases from J; bases unmatched to any gene: 7. The CDR3 extends over 16 amino acids. This CDR3 reads CASSTYQGAANYGYTF. CDR3 coding DNA: TGTGCCAGTAGTACTTACCAGGGGGCAGCTAACTATGGCTACACCTTC.

The chain employs TRBV15 and TRBJ2-3, with 8 positions matching TRBD2. CDR1 is LNHNV, CDR2 YYDKDF, per germline (reference sequence). Losses at the gene ends were 5 bases for V and 6 bases for J; bases not matched to a gene: 7. The CDR3 is 14 residues long. The chain's CDR3 is CATSELAEFDTQYF. CDR3 DNA: TGTGCCACCAGCGAACTAGCGGAGTTCGATACGCAGTATTTT.

The V call is TRBV7-6, the J call TRBJ2-7; 9 nucleotides align to TRBD1. Unmatched junction bases numbered 18, after V lost 5 bases and J lost 4 bases. Germline V CDR1 and CDR2: SGHVS, FNYEAQ. This CDR3 comprises 18 residues. CDR3 DNA sequence: TGTGCCAGCAGCCGCGGGACAGGGTTAAGTCTAGGACGGTACGAGCAGTACTTC. Its translation: CASSRGTGLSLGRYEQYF.

V and J are TRBV2 and TRBJ1-4, with D possibly TRBD1 on 5 matching bases. The CDR3 has 17 residues. Germline assignment: CDR1 SNHLY and CDR2 FYNNEI. The V end lost 8 bases, the J end lost 2 bases, and 21 bases lay between the germline ends. This chain's CDR3 is CASHTLTGELTNEKLFF. The CDR3 DNA follows: TGTGCCAGCCATACCCTAACAGGAGAATTGACTAATGAAAAACTGTTTTTT.

The chain is built from TRBV30 and TRBJ1-2; possibly TRBD1 for D (5 bases). Germline CDR1 is GTSNPN and CDR2 is SVGIG (reference sequence). V was shortened by 4 bases and J by 6 bases, with 12 bases between the two germline ends. This CDR3 comprises 12 residues. CDR3: CAWNQGGNGYTF. CDR3 sequence (DNA): TGTGCCTGGAATCAGGGAGGGAATGGCTACACCTTC.

The V and J genes are TRBV27 and TRBJ1-1; a weak D match, TRBD1 (5 bases). In germline, CDR1 is MNHEY, CDR2 SMNVEV (reference sequence). The V and J ends lost 4 bases and 6 bases respectively, with 12 bases between them. The CDR3 runs to 13 residues. The CDR3 sequence: CASSSWGGAEAFF. The DNA of the CDR3 is TGTGCCAGCAGTTCGTGGGGGGGAGCTGAAGCTTTCTTT.

V gene TRBV2 combines with J gene TRBJ2-4; a possible D gene is TRBD1 (6 bases). V lost 8 bases, J lost 5 bases, and 13 bases lay in between. Germline V lookup: CDR1 SNHLY, CDR2 FYNNEI. The CDR3 sequence is 13 residues long. The CDR3 DNA follows: TGTGCCAGCGGAACAGGGACCCAAAACATTCAGTACTTC. Translation gives CASGTGTQNIQYF.

V gene TRBV5-1 combines with J gene TRBJ2-5; 14 bases are a match to TRBD2. Germline V lookup: CDR1 SGHRS, CDR2 YFSETQ. Unmatched junction bases numbered 5, after V lost 2 bases and J lost 5 bases. The CDR3 contains 16 residues. Here the CDR3 reads CASSLTTSGGAETQYF. CDR3 sequence (DNA): TGCGCCAGCAGCTTAACGACTAGCGGGGGGGCGGAGACCCAGTACTTC.

This chain joins TRBV5-1 and TRBJ2-1; 10 bases line up with TRBD2. The CDR3 covers 15 residues. CDR1 is SGHRS and CDR2 is YFSETQ in the germline V gene. V shed 3 bases and J 8 bases; nucleotides not matched to a gene: 8. CDR3 DNA sequence: TGCGCCAGCAGCTGGGGACTAGCGCCCGGGGATGAGCAGTTCTTC. Its protein is CASSWGLAPGDEQFF.